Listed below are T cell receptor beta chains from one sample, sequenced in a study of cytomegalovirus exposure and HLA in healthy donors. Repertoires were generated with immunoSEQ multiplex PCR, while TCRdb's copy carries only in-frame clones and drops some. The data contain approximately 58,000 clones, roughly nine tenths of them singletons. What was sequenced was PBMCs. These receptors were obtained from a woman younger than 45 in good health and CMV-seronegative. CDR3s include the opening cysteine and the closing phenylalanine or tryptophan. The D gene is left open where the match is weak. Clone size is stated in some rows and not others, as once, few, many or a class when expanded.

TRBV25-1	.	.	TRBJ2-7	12	TGTGCCAGCAGTGGGGAGACAGGCAAGAGGCACTTC	CASSGETGKRHF
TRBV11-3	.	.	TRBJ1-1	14	TGTGCCAGCAGCCGATCCGGGACGGAGGGCGAAGCTTTCTTT	CASSRSGTEGEAFF
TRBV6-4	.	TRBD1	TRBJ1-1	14	TGTGCCAGCAGCCCGGGACAGGGGAACACTGAAGCTTTCTTT	CASSPGQGNTEAFF
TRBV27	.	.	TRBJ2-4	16	TGTGCCAGCAGTGCAGCCGGGGTAACCAAAGGAAACATTCAGTACTTC	CASSAAGVTKGNIQYF
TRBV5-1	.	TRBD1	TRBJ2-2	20	TGCGCCAGCAGCTTTGCCGGGACAGTACGTTCCAGCGGAGTCACCGGGGAGCTGTTTTTT	CASSFAGTVRSSGVTGELFF
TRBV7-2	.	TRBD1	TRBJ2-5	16	TGTGCCAGCAGCCTTTCTCGGACAGGCTCCGGGGAGACCCAGTACTTC	CASSLSRTGSGETQYF
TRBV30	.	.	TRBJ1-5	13	TGTGCCTGGAGTGGGTCGGAGTCTCAGCCCCAGCATTTT	CAWSGSESQPQHF
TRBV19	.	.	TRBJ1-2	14	TGTGCCAGTAAAGTTCAGGGGTTATCAAGTGGCTACACCTTC	CASKVQGLSSGYTF
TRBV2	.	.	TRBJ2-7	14	TGTGCCAGCAGCAAAGACGGGAGCTCCTACGAGCAGTACTTC	CASSKDGSSYEQYF
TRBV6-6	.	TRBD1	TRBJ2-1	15	TGTGCCAGCAGGATCGGGACAGGAGAATACAATGAGCAGTTCTTC	CASRIGTGEYNEQFF
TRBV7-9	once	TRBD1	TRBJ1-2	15	TGTGCCAGCAGCTTAGAAGGGGGCCCTACCTATGGCTACACCTTC	CASSLEGGPTYGYTF
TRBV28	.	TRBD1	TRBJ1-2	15	TGTGCCAGCAGTTCCCACACCGGGACAGGGTATGGCTACACCTTC	CASSSHTGTGYGYTF
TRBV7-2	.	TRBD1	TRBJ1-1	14	TGTGCCAGCAGGCTCGGACAGGGAAACACTGAAGCTTTCTTT	CASRLGQGNTEAFF
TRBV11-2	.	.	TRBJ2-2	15	TGTGCCAGCACTGGGGTGACAGCAAGGACCGGGGAGCTGTTTTTT	CASTGVTARTGELFF
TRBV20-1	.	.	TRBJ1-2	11	TGCAGTGCTTACGGGGGGCCCGGCTACACCTTC	CSAYGGPGYTF
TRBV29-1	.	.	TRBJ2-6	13	TGCAGCGTTGGCGTATCTGGGGCCAACGTCCTGACTTTC	CSVGVSGANVLTF
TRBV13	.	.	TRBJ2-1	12	TGTGCCAGCAGCCCCCAGGGGATTGAGCAGTTCTTC	CASSPQGIEQFF
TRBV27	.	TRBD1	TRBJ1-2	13	TGTGCCAGCGCCTCGGGACAGGGTACTGGCTACACCTTC	CASASGQGTGYTF
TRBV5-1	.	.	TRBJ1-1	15	TGCGCCAGCAGCTTGGTACTGGGGCCGAACACTGAAGCTTTCTTT	CASSLVLGPNTEAFF
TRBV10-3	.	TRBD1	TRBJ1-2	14	TGTGCCATCAGTGACTCGGGACAGGGGGCTGATTACACCTTC	CAISDSGQGADYTF
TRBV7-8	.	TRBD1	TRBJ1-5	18	TGTGCCAGCAGCTTAGACCAGACAGGGATTTATAGCAATCAGCCCCAGCATTTT	CASSLDQTGIYSNQPQHF
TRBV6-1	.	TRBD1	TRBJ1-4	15	TGTGCCACCAGGACAGGGGGCCCCGGTATTGAAAAACTGTTTTTT	CATRTGGPGIEKLFF
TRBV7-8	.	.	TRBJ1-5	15	TGTGCCAGCAGCTTAGCGCGGGGATGGGATCAGCCCCAGCATTTT	CASSLARGWDQPQHF
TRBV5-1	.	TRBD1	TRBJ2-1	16	TGCGCCAGCAGCCTGAATACCGGGACAGGGGTCAATGAGCAGTTCTTC	CASSLNTGTGVNEQFF
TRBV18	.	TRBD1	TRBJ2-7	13	TGTGCCAGCTCACCTGGGACAGCCTACGAGCAGTACTTC	CASSPGTAYEQYF
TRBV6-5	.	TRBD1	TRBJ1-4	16	TGTGCCAGCAGTTACTCGGGGACAGGGCGTGGGGAAAAACTGTTTTTT	CASSYSGTGRGEKLFF
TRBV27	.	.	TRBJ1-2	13	TGTGCCAGCAGTTTGCAGGGGAGCTATGGCTACACCTTC	CASSLQGSYGYTF
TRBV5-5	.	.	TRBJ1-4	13	TGTGCCAGCAGTACGGTCTCAGGGGAAAAACTGTTTTTT	CASSTVSGEKLFF
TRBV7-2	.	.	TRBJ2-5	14	TGTGCCAGCAGCTCCGAGCCTAGAGCGTACACCCAGTACTTC	CASSSEPRAYTQYF
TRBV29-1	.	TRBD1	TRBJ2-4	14	TGCAGCGTTGGCCGGACAGGGGGGACAAACATTCAGTACTTC	CSVGRTGGTNIQYF
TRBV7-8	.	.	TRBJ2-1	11	TGTGCCAGCGGTTTGTCGGATGAGCAGTTCTTC	CASGLSDEQFF
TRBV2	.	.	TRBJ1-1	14	TGTGCCAGCAGGGAGTTGCAGGGTGGCACTGAAGCTTTCTTT	CASRELQGGTEAFF
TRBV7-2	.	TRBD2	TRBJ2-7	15	TGTGCCAGCAGCTTTTTAGCGGGAACACCCTACGAGCAGTACTTC	CASSFLAGTPYEQYF
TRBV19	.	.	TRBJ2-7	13	TGTGCCAGTAGAATGCGGAACTCCTACGAGCAGTACTTC	CASRMRNSYEQYF
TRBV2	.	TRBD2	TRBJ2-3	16	TGTGCCAGCAGTGGAGAGGGACTAGCGGGAGTAGATACGCAGTATTTT	CASSGEGLAGVDTQYF
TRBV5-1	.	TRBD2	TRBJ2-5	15	TGCGCCAGCAACCTTGGGGCGGGAGGGCAAGAGACCCAGTACTTC	CASNLGAGGQETQYF
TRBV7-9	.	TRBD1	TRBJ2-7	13	TGTGCCAGCAGCGGACAGGTCTCCTACGAGCAGTACTTC	CASSGQVSYEQYF
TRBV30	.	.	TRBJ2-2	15	TGTGCCTGGACCCCCCTAGTAGGAAACACCGGGGAGCTGTTTTTT	CAWTPLVGNTGELFF
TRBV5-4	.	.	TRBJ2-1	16	TGTGCCAGCAGCACCTCCGGGTTAGGTCCCTACAATGAGCAGTTCTTC	CASSTSGLGPYNEQFF
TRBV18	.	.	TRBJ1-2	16	TGTGCCAGCTCACCACCGAGTTCGGGGGGGGGCTATGGCTACACCTTC	CASSPPSSGGGYGYTF
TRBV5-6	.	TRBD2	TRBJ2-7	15	TGTGCCAGCAGACCCATAGCGGGAGCGGCCTACGAGCAGTACTTC	CASRPIAGAAYEQYF
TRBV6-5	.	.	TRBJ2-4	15	TGTGCCAGCAGTACCCGCAAGACAGAGAAAAACATTCAGTACTTC	CASSTRKTEKNIQYF
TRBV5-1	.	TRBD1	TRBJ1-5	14	TGCGCCAGCAGCTTGCGGACAGGGGATCAGCCCCAGCATTTT	CASSLRTGDQPQHF
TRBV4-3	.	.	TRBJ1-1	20	TGCGCCAGCAGCCAGTCAAAGTGGGTCCAGGGCTTCGGTGGGAACACTGAAGCTTTCTTT	CASSQSKWVQGFGGNTEAFF
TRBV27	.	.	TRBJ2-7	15	TGTGCCAGCAGTTTAGCAGGGGAGAGGCCCTACGAGCAGTACTTC	CASSLAGERPYEQYF
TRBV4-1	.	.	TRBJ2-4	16	TGCGCCAGCAGCCAAGACGGGGGGCGGGGGTGGAACATTCAGTACTTC	CASSQDGGRGWNIQYF
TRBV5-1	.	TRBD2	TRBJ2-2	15	TGCGCCAGCAGCCTGAGTAGCGGGACGATCGGGGAGCTGTTTTTT	CASSLSSGTIGELFF
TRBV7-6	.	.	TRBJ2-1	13	TGTGCCAGCAGCACCGACCGGGACAATGAGCAGTTCTTC	CASSTDRDNEQFF
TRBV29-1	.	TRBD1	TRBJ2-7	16	TGCAGCGTCTCCGACTCCCGGGACAGGGGATCCTACGAGCAGTACTTC	CSVSDSRDRGSYEQYF
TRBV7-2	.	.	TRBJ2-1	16	TGTGCCAGCAGCTTAGAAGCGTATTCCTCCTACAATGAGCAGTTCTTC	CASSLEAYSSYNEQFF
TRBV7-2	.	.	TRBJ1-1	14	TGTGCCAGCAGCTTAGCTCCGACTAGAAGTGAAGCTTTCTTT	CASSLAPTRSEAFF
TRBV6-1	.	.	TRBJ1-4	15	TGTGCCAGCAGTGGCGCGTCAGCAGCGAATGAAAAACTGTTTTTT	CASSGASAANEKLFF